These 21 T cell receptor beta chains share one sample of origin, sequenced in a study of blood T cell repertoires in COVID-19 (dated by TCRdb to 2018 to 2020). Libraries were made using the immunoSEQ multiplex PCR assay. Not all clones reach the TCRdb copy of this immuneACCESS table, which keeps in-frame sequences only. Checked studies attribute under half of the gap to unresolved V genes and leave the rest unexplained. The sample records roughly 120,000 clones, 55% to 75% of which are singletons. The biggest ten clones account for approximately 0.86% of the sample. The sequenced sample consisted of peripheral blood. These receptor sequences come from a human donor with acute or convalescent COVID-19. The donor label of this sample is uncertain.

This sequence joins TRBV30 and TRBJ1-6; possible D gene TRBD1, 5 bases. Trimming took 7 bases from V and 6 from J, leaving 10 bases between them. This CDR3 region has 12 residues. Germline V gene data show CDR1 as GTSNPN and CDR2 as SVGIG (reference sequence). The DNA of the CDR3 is TGTGCCTCCGCCGGGGGTAATTCACCCCTCCACTTT. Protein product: CASAGGNSPLHF.

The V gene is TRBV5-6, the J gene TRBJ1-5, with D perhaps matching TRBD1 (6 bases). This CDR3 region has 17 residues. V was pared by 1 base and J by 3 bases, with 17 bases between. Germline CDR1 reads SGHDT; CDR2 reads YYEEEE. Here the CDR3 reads CASSLLSGGPNNQPQHF. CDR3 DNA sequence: TGTGCCAGCAGCTTGCTTTCGGGGGGCCCAAACAATCAGCCCCAGCATTTT.

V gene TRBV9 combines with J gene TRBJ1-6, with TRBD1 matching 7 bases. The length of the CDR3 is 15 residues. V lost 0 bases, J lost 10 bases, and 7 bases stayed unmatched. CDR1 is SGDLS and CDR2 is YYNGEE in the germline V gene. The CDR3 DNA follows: TGTGCCAGCAGCGTAGAGCCAGGGGGAGGCTCACCCCTCCACTTT. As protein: CASSVEPGGGSPLHF.

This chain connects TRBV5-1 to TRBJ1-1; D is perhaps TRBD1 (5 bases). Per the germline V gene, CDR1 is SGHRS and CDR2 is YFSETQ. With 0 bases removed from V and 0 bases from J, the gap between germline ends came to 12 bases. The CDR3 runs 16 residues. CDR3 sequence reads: CASSLARRGMNTEAFF. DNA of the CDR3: TGCGCCAGCAGCTTGGCCAGAAGGGGTATGAACACTGAAGCTTTCTTT.

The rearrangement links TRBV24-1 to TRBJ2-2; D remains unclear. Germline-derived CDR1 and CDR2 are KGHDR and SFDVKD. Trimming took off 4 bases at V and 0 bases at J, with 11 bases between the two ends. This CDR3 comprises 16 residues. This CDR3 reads CATSDSRRANTGELFF. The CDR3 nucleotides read TGTGCCACCAGTGACTCACGACGGGCGAACACCGGGGAGCTGTTTTTT.

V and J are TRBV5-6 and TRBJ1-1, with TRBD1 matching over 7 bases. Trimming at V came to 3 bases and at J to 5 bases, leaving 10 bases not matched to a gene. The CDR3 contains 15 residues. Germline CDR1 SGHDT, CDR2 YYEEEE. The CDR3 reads CASSWGTVRSTEAFF. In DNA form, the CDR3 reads TGTGCCAGCAGCTGGGGGACAGTGCGGAGTACTGAAGCTTTCTTT. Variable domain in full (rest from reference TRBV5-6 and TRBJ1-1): DAGVTQSPTHLIKTRGQQVTLRCSPKSGHDTVSWYQQALGQGPQFIFQYYEEEERQRGNFPDRFSGHQFPNYSSELNVNALLLGDSALYLCASSWGTVRSTEAFFGQGTRLTVV.

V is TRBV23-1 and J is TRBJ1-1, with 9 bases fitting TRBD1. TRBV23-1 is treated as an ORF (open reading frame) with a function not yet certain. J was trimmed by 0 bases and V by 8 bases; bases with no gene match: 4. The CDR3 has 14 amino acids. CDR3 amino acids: CASLRDRVNTEAFF. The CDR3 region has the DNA TGCGCCAGCCTAAGGGACAGGGTGAACACTGAAGCTTTCTTT.

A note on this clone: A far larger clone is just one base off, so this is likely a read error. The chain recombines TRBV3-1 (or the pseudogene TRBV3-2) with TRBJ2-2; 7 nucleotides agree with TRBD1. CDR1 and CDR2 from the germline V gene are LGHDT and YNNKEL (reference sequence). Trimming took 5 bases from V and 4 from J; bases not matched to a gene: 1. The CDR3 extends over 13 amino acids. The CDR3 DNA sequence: TGTGCCAGCAGCTACAGGGGCACCGGGGAGCTGTTTTTT. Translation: CASSYRGTGELFF.

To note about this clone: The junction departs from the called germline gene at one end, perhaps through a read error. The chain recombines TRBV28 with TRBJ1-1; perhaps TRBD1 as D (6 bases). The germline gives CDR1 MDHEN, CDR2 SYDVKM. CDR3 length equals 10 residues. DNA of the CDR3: TGCAGGGGCTGGAGCACTGAAGCTTTCTTT. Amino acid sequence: CRGWSTEAFF.

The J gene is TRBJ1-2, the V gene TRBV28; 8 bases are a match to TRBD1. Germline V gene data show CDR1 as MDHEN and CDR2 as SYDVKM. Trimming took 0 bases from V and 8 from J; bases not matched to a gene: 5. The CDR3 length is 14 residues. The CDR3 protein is CASSLWQGARGYTF. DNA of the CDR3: TGTGCCAGCAGTTTATGGCAGGGGGCACGAGGCTACACCTTC.

The CDR3 spells CATSAVQGAGANVLTF. DNA of the CDR3: TGTGCCACCAGTGCTGTTCAAGGAGCTGGGGCCAACGTCCTGACTTTC. The chain uses TRBV24-1 and TRBJ2-6; D is unclear. Trimming took 5 bases from V and 2 from J, leaving 12 bases between them. CDR3 length: 16 residues. Germline V gene sequence: CDR1 KGHDR, CDR2 SFDVKD.

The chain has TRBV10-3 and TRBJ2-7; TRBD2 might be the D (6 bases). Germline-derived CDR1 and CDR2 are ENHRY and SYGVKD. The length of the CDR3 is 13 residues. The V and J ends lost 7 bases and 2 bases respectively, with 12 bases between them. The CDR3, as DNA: TGTGCCATCAACCAAGGAGGGGCCTACGAGCAGTACTTC. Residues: CAINQGGAYEQYF.

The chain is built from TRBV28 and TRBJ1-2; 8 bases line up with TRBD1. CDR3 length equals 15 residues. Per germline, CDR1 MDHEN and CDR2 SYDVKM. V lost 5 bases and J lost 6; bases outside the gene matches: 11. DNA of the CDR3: TGTGCCAGCAGTCGCAGTGGGGACAGGTGGGATGGCTACACCTTC. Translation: CASSRSGDRWDGYTF.

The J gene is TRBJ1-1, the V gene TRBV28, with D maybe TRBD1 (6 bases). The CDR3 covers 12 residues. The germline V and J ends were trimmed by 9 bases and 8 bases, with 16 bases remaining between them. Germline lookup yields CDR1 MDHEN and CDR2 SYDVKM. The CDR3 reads CASIQGTREAFF. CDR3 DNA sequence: TGTGCCAGTATACAGGGAACCAGGGAAGCTTTCTTT.

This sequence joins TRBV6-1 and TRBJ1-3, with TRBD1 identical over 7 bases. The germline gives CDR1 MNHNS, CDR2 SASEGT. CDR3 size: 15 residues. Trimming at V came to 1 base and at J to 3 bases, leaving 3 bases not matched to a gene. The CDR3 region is CASSEVGGYGNTIYF. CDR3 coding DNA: TGTGCCAGCAGTGAAGTAGGGGGCTATGGAAACACCATATATTTT.

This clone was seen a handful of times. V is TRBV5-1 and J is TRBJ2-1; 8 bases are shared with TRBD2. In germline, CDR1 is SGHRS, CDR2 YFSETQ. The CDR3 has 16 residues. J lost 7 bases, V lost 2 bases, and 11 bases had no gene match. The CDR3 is CASSFDSGGAGNEQFF. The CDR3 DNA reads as TGCGCCAGCAGCTTTGATTCCGGGGGGGCCGGTAATGAGCAGTTCTTC.

The CDR3 sequence is CASRPTGQGEGYTF. The CDR3 DNA follows: TGCGCCAGCAGGCCTACGGGACAGGGGGAGGGCTACACCTTC. The chain joins TRBV5-1 to TRBJ1-2; 11 nucleotides line up with TRBD1. V shed 5 bases and J 8 bases; nucleotides not matched to a gene: 8. This CDR3 has 14 amino acids. CDR1 is SGHRS and CDR2 is YFSETQ in the germline V gene.

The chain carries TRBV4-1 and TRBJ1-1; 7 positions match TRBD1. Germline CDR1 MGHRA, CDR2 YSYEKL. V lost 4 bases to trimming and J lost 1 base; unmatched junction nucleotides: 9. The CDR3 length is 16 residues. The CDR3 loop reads CASSRDRHFGNTEAFF. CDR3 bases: TGCGCCAGCAGCCGGGACAGACATTTTGGGAACACTGAAGCTTTCTTT.

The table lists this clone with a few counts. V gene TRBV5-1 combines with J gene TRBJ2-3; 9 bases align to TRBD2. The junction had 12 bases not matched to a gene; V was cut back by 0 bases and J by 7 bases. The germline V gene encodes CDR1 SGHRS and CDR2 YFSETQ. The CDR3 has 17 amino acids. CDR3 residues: CASSLDGWASGANTQYF. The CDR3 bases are TGCGCCAGCAGCTTGGATGGGTGGGCTAGCGGGGCCAATACGCAGTATTTT.

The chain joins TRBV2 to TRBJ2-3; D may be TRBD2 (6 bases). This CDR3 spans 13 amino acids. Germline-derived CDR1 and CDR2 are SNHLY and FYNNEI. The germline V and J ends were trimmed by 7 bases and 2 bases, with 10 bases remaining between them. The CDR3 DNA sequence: TGTGCCAGCAAGGGCGGGACCACAGATACGCAGTATTTT. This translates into CASKGGTTDTQYF.

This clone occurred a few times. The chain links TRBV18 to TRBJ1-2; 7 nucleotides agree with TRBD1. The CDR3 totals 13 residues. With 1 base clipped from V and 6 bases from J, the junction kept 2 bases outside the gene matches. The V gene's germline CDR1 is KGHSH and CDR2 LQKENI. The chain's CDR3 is CASSPRTGDGYTF. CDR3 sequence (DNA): TGTGCCAGCTCACCACGGACAGGCGATGGCTACACCTTC.